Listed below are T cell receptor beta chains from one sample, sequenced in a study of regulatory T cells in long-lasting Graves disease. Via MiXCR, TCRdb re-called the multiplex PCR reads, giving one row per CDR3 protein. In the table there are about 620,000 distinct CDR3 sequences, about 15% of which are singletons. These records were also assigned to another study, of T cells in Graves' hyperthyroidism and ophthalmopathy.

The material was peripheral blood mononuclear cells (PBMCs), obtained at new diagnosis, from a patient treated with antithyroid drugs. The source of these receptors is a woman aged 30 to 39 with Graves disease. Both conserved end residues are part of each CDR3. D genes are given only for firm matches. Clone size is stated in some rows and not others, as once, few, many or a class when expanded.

cdr3_aa: CATTDRSSTDTQYF
cdr3_nt: TGTGCCACGACGGACAGGAGTAGCACAGATACGCAGTATTTT
j_call: TRBJ2-3
d_call: TRBD1
clone_size: many
v_call: TRBV10-3

cdr3_aa: CAISPGAVNTEAFF
cdr3_nt: TGTGCCATCAGCCCCGGGGCAGTGAACACTGAAGCTTTCTTT
j_call: TRBJ1-1
d_call: NA
clone_size: many
v_call: TRBV10-3

cdr3_aa: CASSRDRVRGYTF
cdr3_nt: TGTGCCAGCAGCCGGGACAGGGTTCGTGGCTACACCTTC
j_call: TRBJ1-2
d_call: TRBD1
clone_size: many
v_call: TRBV3-1

cdr3_aa: CASSQMGVGDTQYF
cdr3_nt: TGTGCCAGCAGCCAAATGGGTGTGGGGGATACGCAGTATTTT
j_call: TRBJ2-3
d_call: NA
clone_size: many
v_call: TRBV2

cdr3_aa: CASTPAGGKAGELFF
cdr3_nt: TGTGCCAGCACCCCTGCGGGAGGGAAGGCCGGGGAGCTGTTTTTT
j_call: TRBJ2-2
d_call: TRBD2
clone_size: many
v_call: TRBV6-1

cdr3_aa: CASSKNTEAFF
cdr3_nt: TGTGCCAGCAGCAAGAACACTGAAGCTTTCTTT
j_call: TRBJ1-1
d_call: NA
clone_size: many
v_call: TRBV7-2

cdr3_aa: CASSYRGVNIQYF
cdr3_nt: TGTGCCAGCAGTTACAGGGGTGTAAACATTCAGTACTTC
j_call: TRBJ2-4
d_call: TRBD1
clone_size: NA
v_call: TRBV28

cdr3_aa: CASSYRRGLVTGELFF
cdr3_nt: TGCGCCAGCAGCTACCGCAGGGGGCTCGTCACCGGGGAGCTGTTTTTT
j_call: TRBJ2-2
d_call: TRBD1
clone_size: many
v_call: TRBV5-1

cdr3_aa: CASGQAGDTEAFF
cdr3_nt: TGTGCCAGCGGACAAGCAGGGGACACTGAAGCTTTCTTT
j_call: TRBJ1-1
d_call: NA
clone_size: many
v_call: TRBV7-3

cdr3_aa: CASSEVDSYEQYF
cdr3_nt: TGTGCCAGCAGTGAAGTGGACAGCTACGAGCAGTACTTC
j_call: TRBJ2-7
d_call: NA
clone_size: NA
v_call: TRBV2

cdr3_aa: CASSDIIGLRPQHF
cdr3_nt: TGTGCCAGCAGTGATATTATAGGGTTGCGGCCCCAGCATTTT
j_call: TRBJ1-5
d_call: NA
clone_size: many
v_call: TRBV6-1

cdr3_aa: CASSRGQSSGANVLTF
cdr3_nt: TGTGCCAGCAGTAGGGGGCAAAGCTCTGGGGCCAACGTCCTGACTTTC
j_call: TRBJ2-6
d_call: TRBD1
clone_size: NA
v_call: TRBV28

cdr3_aa: CSPSRRAGNQSSTDTQYF
cdr3_nt: TGCAGCCCCTCCCGGCGGGCAGGGAATCAATCTAGCACAGATACGCAGTATTTT
j_call: TRBJ2-3
d_call: NA
clone_size: NA
v_call: TRBV29-1

cdr3_aa: CASNSNEQFF
cdr3_nt: TGTGCCAGCAATTCCAATGAGCAGTTCTTC
j_call: TRBJ2-1
d_call: NA
clone_size: few
v_call: TRBV6-2/TRBV6-3

cdr3_aa: CASRLSSGNTIYF
cdr3_nt: TGTGCCAGCAGGCTATCTTCTGGAAACACCATATATTTT
j_call: TRBJ1-3
d_call: NA
clone_size: NA
v_call: TRBV3-1

cdr3_aa: CASSPGPGLAGRTDTQYF
cdr3_nt: TGTGCCAGCAGCCCGGGGCCGGGACTAGCGGGACGCACAGATACGCAGTATTTT
j_call: TRBJ2-3
d_call: TRBD2
clone_size: few
v_call: TRBV11-2

cdr3_aa: CASSQDLGGGETQYF
cdr3_nt: TGTGCCAGCAGCCAAGATCTGGGGGGGGGAGAGACCCAGTACTTC
j_call: TRBJ2-5
d_call: TRBD2
clone_size: few
v_call: TRBV3-1

cdr3_aa: CASSNRDRTNYGYTF
cdr3_nt: TGTGCCAGCAGCAACCGGGACAGGACTAACTATGGCTACACCTTC
j_call: TRBJ1-2
d_call: TRBD1
clone_size: NA
v_call: TRBV7-8

cdr3_aa: CSASISGLAQPQHF
cdr3_nt: TGCAGTGCTAGTATATCAGGGCTGGCTCAGCCCCAGCATTTT
j_call: TRBJ1-5
d_call: NA
clone_size: NA
v_call: TRBV20-1

cdr3_aa: CAIKSGRQETQYF
cdr3_nt: TGTGCCATCAAATCCGGCCGCCAAGAGACCCAGTACTTC
j_call: TRBJ2-5
d_call: NA
clone_size: NA
v_call: TRBV10-3

cdr3_aa: CASSFNDQPQHF
cdr3_nt: TGTGCCAGCAGTTTCAATGATCAGCCCCAGCATTTT
j_call: TRBJ1-5
d_call: NA
clone_size: many
v_call: TRBV28

cdr3_aa: CASSYTRYHYNEQFF
cdr3_nt: TGTGCCAGCAGCTATACTCGATACCACTACAATGAGCAGTTCTTC
j_call: TRBJ2-1
d_call: NA
clone_size: many
v_call: TRBV28

cdr3_aa: CASSPHPASTEAFF
cdr3_nt: TGTGCCAGCAGTCCGCACCCGGCGAGCACTGAAGCTTTCTTT
j_call: TRBJ1-1
d_call: NA
clone_size: many
v_call: TRBV28

cdr3_aa: CASSRTGGGNTIYF
cdr3_nt: TGTGCCAGCAGCCGGACAGGGGGCGGAAACACCATATATTTT
j_call: TRBJ1-3
d_call: TRBD1
clone_size: NA
v_call: TRBV11-3

cdr3_aa: CSAREQGQRNTEAFF
cdr3_nt: TGCAGTGCTAGAGAGCAGGGACAGAGAAACACTGAAGCTTTCTTT
j_call: TRBJ1-1
d_call: TRBD1
clone_size: many
v_call: TRBV20-1

cdr3_aa: CASSYEGPNYGYTF
cdr3_nt: TGTGCCAGCAGTTATGAAGGCCCCAACTATGGCTACACCTTC
j_call: TRBJ1-2
d_call: NA
clone_size: many
v_call: TRBV27

cdr3_aa: CASKGRGGWTDTQYF
cdr3_nt: TGTGCCAGCAAAGGCAGAGGGGGCTGGACAGATACGCAGTATTTT
j_call: TRBJ2-3
d_call: TRBD1
clone_size: NA
v_call: TRBV27

cdr3_aa: CSARDVRGSYYGYTF
cdr3_nt: TGCAGTGCTAGAGATGTACGGGGTAGCTACTATGGCTACACCTTC
j_call: TRBJ1-2
d_call: NA
clone_size: many
v_call: TRBV20-1

cdr3_aa: CASSLFQGATDTQYF
cdr3_nt: TGTGCCAGCAGCTTGTTTCAGGGGGCCACAGATACGCAGTATTTT
j_call: TRBJ2-3
d_call: TRBD1
clone_size: once
v_call: TRBV7-2

cdr3_aa: CASSSSGVAEQFF
cdr3_nt: TGTGCTAGCAGCTCCTCTGGGGTTGCTGAGCAGTTCTTC
j_call: TRBJ2-1
d_call: NA
clone_size: many
v_call: TRBV7-7

cdr3_aa: CASSFVPDEQYF
cdr3_nt: TGCGCCAGCAGCTTCGTACCGGACGAGCAGTACTTC
j_call: TRBJ2-7
d_call: NA
clone_size: many
v_call: TRBV5-1

cdr3_aa: CASIDSGTGLTGELFF
cdr3_nt: TGTGCCAGCATCGATTCCGGGACAGGGCTTACCGGGGAGCTGTTTTTT
j_call: TRBJ2-2
d_call: TRBD1
clone_size: many
v_call: TRBV28

cdr3_aa: CASSLGGTDKNTEAFF
cdr3_nt: TGCGCCAGCAGCTTGGGGGGGACAGATAAGAACACTGAAGCTTTCTTT
j_call: TRBJ1-1
d_call: TRBD1
clone_size: few
v_call: TRBV5-1

cdr3_aa: CSARDRDGLVQPQHF
cdr3_nt: TGCAGTGCTAGAGATCGGGACGGCCTAGTTCAGCCCCAGCATTTT
j_call: TRBJ1-5
d_call: NA
clone_size: few
v_call: TRBV20-1

cdr3_aa: CSASYGGRGHDEQYF
cdr3_nt: TGCAGTGCTAGTTATGGTGGCAGGGGGCACGACGAGCAGTACTTC
j_call: TRBJ2-7
d_call: TRBD1
clone_size: once
v_call: TRBV20-1

cdr3_aa: CASKQSRVETQYF
cdr3_nt: TGTGCCAGCAAACAATCCCGCGTAGAGACCCAGTACTTC
j_call: TRBJ2-5
d_call: NA
clone_size: many
v_call: TRBV28

cdr3_aa: CASSLGRISKSGNTIYF
cdr3_nt: TGTGCCAGCAGTTTGGGGAGAATCTCTAAGTCTGGAAACACCATATATTTT
j_call: TRBJ1-3
d_call: NA
clone_size: NA
v_call: TRBV28

cdr3_aa: CATSQTYTDTQYF
cdr3_nt: TGTGCCACCAGTCAAACCTACACAGATACGCAGTATTTT
j_call: TRBJ2-3
d_call: NA
clone_size: few
v_call: TRBV6-2/TRBV6-3

cdr3_aa: CASSLFPGVDGYTF
cdr3_nt: TGTGCCAGCAGTTTATTTCCGGGGGTGGATGGCTACACCTTC
j_call: TRBJ1-2
d_call: NA
clone_size: many
v_call: TRBV28

cdr3_aa: CASSISQGATKREQYF
cdr3_nt: TGTGCCAGTAGTATATCTCAGGGCGCCACGAAACGCGAGCAGTACTTC
j_call: TRBJ2-7
d_call: NA
clone_size: few
v_call: TRBV19

cdr3_aa: CASQTGGSTDTQYF
cdr3_nt: TGCGCCAGTCAGACAGGGGGCAGCACAGATACGCAGTATTTT
j_call: TRBJ2-3
d_call: TRBD1
clone_size: few
v_call: TRBV5-1

cdr3_aa: CASSPRLEQFF
cdr3_nt: TGTGCCAGCAGCCCGCGTCTTGAGCAGTTCTTC
j_call: TRBJ2-1
d_call: NA
clone_size: NA
v_call: TRBV7-2

cdr3_aa: CASSLAAGVGYEQFF
cdr3_nt: TGTGCCAGCAGCTTAGCAGCGGGAGTGGGCTATGAGCAGTTCTTC
j_call: TRBJ2-1
d_call: TRBD2
clone_size: many
v_call: TRBV7-2

cdr3_aa: CSAGGASNTQYF
cdr3_nt: TGCAGTGCTGGGGGTGCCTCGAATACGCAGTATTTT
j_call: TRBJ2-3
d_call: NA
clone_size: many
v_call: TRBV20-1

cdr3_aa: CASSPTDFYSYEQYF
cdr3_nt: TGTGCCAGCAGTCCCACGGACTTTTACTCCTACGAGCAGTACTTC
j_call: TRBJ2-7
d_call: NA
clone_size: many
v_call: TRBV6-1

cdr3_aa: CASSRQGIATNEKLFF
cdr3_nt: TGTGCCAGCAGCCGACAGGGGATTGCAACTAATGAAAAACTGTTTTTT
j_call: TRBJ1-4
d_call: TRBD1
clone_size: many
v_call: TRBV2

cdr3_aa: CASRQLAGENTGELFF
cdr3_nt: TGTGCCAGCAGACAACTAGCGGGGGAGAACACCGGGGAGCTGTTTTTT
j_call: TRBJ2-2
d_call: TRBD2
clone_size: few
v_call: TRBV6-1

cdr3_aa: CASSVGLARVDTQYF
cdr3_nt: TGTGCCAGCAGCGTAGGACTAGCCCGGGTGGATACGCAGTATTTT
j_call: TRBJ2-3
d_call: TRBD2
clone_size: few
v_call: TRBV9

cdr3_aa: CASFLEGEETQYF
cdr3_nt: TGTGCCAGCTTCCTGGAGGGGGAAGAGACCCAGTACTTC
j_call: TRBJ2-5
d_call: NA
clone_size: NA
v_call: TRBV2

cdr3_aa: CASSSFGTSGSVRETQYF
cdr3_nt: TGCGCCAGCAGCTCTTTTGGGACTAGCGGGAGCGTTAGGGAGACCCAGTACTTC
j_call: TRBJ2-5
d_call: TRBD2
clone_size: NA
v_call: TRBV5-1

cdr3_aa: CATTNPLRNEQFF
cdr3_nt: TGTGCCACCACCAACCCCCTTCGGAATGAGCAGTTCTTC
j_call: TRBJ2-1
d_call: NA
clone_size: NA
v_call: TRBV24-1

cdr3_aa: CASSPLREQFF
cdr3_nt: TGTGCCAGCAGTCCCCTCCGGGAGCAGTTCTTC
j_call: TRBJ2-1
d_call: NA
clone_size: many
v_call: TRBV28

cdr3_aa: CASSEEGSSRVRGYTF
cdr3_nt: TGTGCCAGCAGTGAAGAAGGAAGTTCTCGGGTTCGGGGCTACACCTTC
j_call: TRBJ1-2
d_call: NA
clone_size: many
v_call: TRBV6-1

cdr3_aa: CASSSDSGRKQYF
cdr3_nt: TGTGCCAGCAGCTCCGATAGCGGGAGAAAGCAGTACTTC
j_call: TRBJ2-7
d_call: TRBD2
clone_size: many
v_call: TRBV7-2

cdr3_aa: CASSPHSSSYNEQFF
cdr3_nt: TGTGCCAGCAGCCCGCACTCTAGTTCCTACAATGAGCAGTTCTTC
j_call: TRBJ2-1
d_call: NA
clone_size: many
v_call: TRBV28

cdr3_aa: CATSREVAGGQAHGYTF
cdr3_nt: TGTGCCACCAGCAGAGAGGTTGCTGGGGGACAGGCCCATGGCTACACCTTC
j_call: TRBJ1-2
d_call: TRBD1
clone_size: NA
v_call: TRBV15

cdr3_aa: CASSPNRGPYNEQFF
cdr3_nt: TGTGCCAGCAGCCCGAACAGGGGTCCCTACAATGAGCAGTTCTTC
j_call: TRBJ2-1
d_call: TRBD1
clone_size: NA
v_call: TRBV7-3

cdr3_aa: CASNTSPGELFF
cdr3_nt: TGTGCCAGCAATACTAGTCCCGGGGAGCTGTTTTTT
j_call: TRBJ2-2
d_call: NA
clone_size: many
v_call: TRBV7-9

cdr3_aa: CASSLMARATGELFF
cdr3_nt: TGTGCCAGCAGCTTAATGGCCAGAGCCACCGGGGAGCTGTTTTTT
j_call: TRBJ2-2
d_call: NA
clone_size: NA
v_call: TRBV11-3

cdr3_aa: CASSLLEKSYNEQFF
cdr3_nt: TGTGCCAGCAGCTTGCTGGAGAAGTCCTACAATGAGCAGTTCTTC
j_call: TRBJ2-1
d_call: NA
clone_size: many
v_call: TRBV11-2